This record looks at one T cell receptor beta chain sequence and its context. Its target is not known. The data are from a study of a mutant IDH1 vaccine in newly diagnosed glioma. The ends were cut back, 1 base at V and 8 bases at J, with 14 bases in the middle. The CDR3 extends over 14 amino acids. The germline gives CDR1 SGHVS, CDR2 FQNEAQ. Only in-frame clones appear in the TCRdb table, and some are missing; sequencing was by immunoSEQ multiplex PCR. The sample carries tens of thousands of clones, under 90% recorded once. Time point noted: week 23, last vaccination. Every single dose of the vaccine, 300 ug of mutant IDH1 20-mer peptide, came with topical imiquimod.

The rearrangement links TRBV7-8 to TRBJ1-2; D is ambiguous. The TCR was taken from a man aged 35-49 years with glioma. The sequencing here drew on PBMCs, taken from a glioma patient whose treatment included an IDH1 peptide vaccine. CDR3 bases: TGTGCCAGCAGCTTAGTAGGGCAGGAAGGGGGCTACACCTTC. It specifies CASSLVGQEGGYTF.